This TCR beta chain originates from a study of OX40 agonist ivuxolimab in advanced cancers. Background on the study: Patients in the trial were receiving intravenous ivuxolimab every 2 weeks, at doses of 0.01 to 10 mg/kg.

Some clones are missing from TCRdb's copy, which holds only in-frame ones; the method was immunoSEQ multiplex PCR. The sample carries 30,000 or so clones, more than 65% recorded once. This clone was observed a few times. The antigen remains undetermined. The study, taken as a whole, reports: Among the least clonally expanded were partial responders at 0.1-3.0 mg/kg. Averaged across samples, CD8+ T cells carried more expanded clones than CD4+ did.

Trimming removed 0 bases at V and 2 bases at J, with 4 bases between. Germline CDR1 LNHDA, CDR2 SQIVND (reference sequence). This CDR3 is 13 amino acids long. The rearrangement joins TRBV19 to TRBJ1-1, with D unresolved. The clonotype originates from an adult with an advanced solid tumor such as melanoma, head and neck, liver or kidney cancer. The source material was CD4+ or CD8+ T cells sorted from blood, sampled in a trial of the OX40 agonist ivuxolimab. DNA for the CDR3: TGTGCCAGTAGTATAGACACCAACACTGAAGCTTTCTTT. Its translation is CASSIDTNTEAFF. Looking up the rest from reference TRBV19 and TRBJ1-1 gives the full variable domain: DGGITQSPKYLFRKEGQNVTLSCEQNLNHDAMYWYRQDPGQGLRLIYYSQIVNDFQKGDIAEGYSVSREKKESFPLTVTSAQKNPTAFYLCASSIDTNTEAFFGQGTRLTVV.